Following are 10 T cell receptor beta chains from one sample sequenced in a study of blood T cell repertoires in COVID-19. The protocol was immunoSEQ multiplex PCR, while the TCRdb copy is restricted to in-frame clones and leaves out a portion. The repertoire holds 250,000 to 400,000 clones, with 70% to 90% as singletons. Sequencing used peripheral blood. The origin of the receptors is a woman between 25 and 40 years old with COVID-19, enrolled during active disease.

The table lists this clone with a few counts. The V gene is TRBV2, the J gene TRBJ1-4; perhaps TRBD1 as D (5 bases). This CDR3 comprises 14 residues. V was cut by 8 bases and J by 15 bases, with 25 bases left in between. Germline CDR1 and CDR2: SNHLY and FYNNEI. The DNA of the CDR3 is TGTGCCAGCCTTCCGGACAACGACGCGGTTGAGGTGTTTTTT. This gives the protein CASLPDNDAVEVFF. The entire variable domain, with the rest obtained from reference TRBV2 and TRBJ1-4, is as follows: EPEVTQTPSHQVTQMGQEVILRCVPISNHLYFYWYRQILGQKVEFLVSFYNNEISEKSEIFDDQFSVERPDGSNFTLKIRSTKLEDSAMYFCASLPDNDAVEVFFGSGTQLSVL.

The chain couples TRBV3-1 (or the pseudogene TRBV3-2) to TRBJ1-5; a possible D gene is TRBD1 (5 bases). Germline CDR1 and CDR2: LGHDT and YNNKEL (reference sequence). Trimming cost V 0 bases and J 3 bases, with 9 bases left between them. The CDR3 runs to 15 residues. The CDR3 region is CASSQEWGINQPQHF. The CDR3, as DNA: TGTGCCAGCAGCCAAGAGTGGGGCATCAATCAGCCCCAGCATTTT.

The chain employs TRBV20-1 and TRBJ2-2; no definite D call. CDR1 is DFQATT and CDR2 is SNEGSKA in the germline V gene (reference sequence). V gave up 6 bases and J gave up 1 base, with 3 bases separating them. This CDR3 is 11 amino acids long. CDR3 sequence: CSARNTGELFF. The DNA of the CDR3 is TGCAGTGCCAGGAACACCGGGGAGCTGTTTTTT.

The chain recombines TRBV24-1 with TRBJ1-2, with D unclear. Germline values: CDR1 KGHDR, CDR2 SFDVKD. The ends were cut back, 7 bases at V and 2 bases at J, with 10 bases in the middle. This CDR3 has 13 amino acids. As DNA, the CDR3 is TGTGCCACCAGGTCCGGCAGGAACTATGGCTACACCTTC. Protein sequence: CATRSGRNYGYTF.

V gene TRBV30 combines with J gene TRBJ1-6; TRBD1 aligns across 9 bases. CDR1 is GTSNPN and CDR2 is SVGIG in the germline V gene (reference sequence). V lost 4 bases, J lost 12 bases, and 10 bases stayed unmatched. The CDR3 sequence is 14 residues long. The CDR3 bases are TGTGCCTGGAACCGGGACAGGGAGTTTTTACCCCTCCACTTT. Protein product: CAWNRDREFLPLHF. Looking up the rest from reference TRBV30 and TRBJ1-6 gives the full variable domain: SQTIHQWPATLVQPVGSPLSLECTVEGTSNPNLYWYRQAAGRGLQLLFYSVGIGQISSEVPQNLSASRPQDRQFILSSKKLLLSDSGFYLCAWNRDREFLPLHFGNGTRLTVT.

V is TRBV23-1 and J is TRBJ2-4; the D gene is possibly TRBD2 (5 bases). TRBV23-1 is reported as an ORF; its role is uncertain. This CDR3 has 16 residues. V was cut by 6 bases and J by 0 bases, with 15 bases left in between. CDR3 amino acids: CASSRLTLVAKNIQYF. The CDR3 nucleotides read TGCGCCAGCAGCAGACTAACCCTAGTAGCCAAAAACATTCAGTACTTC.

The chain carries TRBV5-1 and TRBJ2-5; possibly TRBD2 for D (6 bases). The germline V gene has CDR1 SGHRS and CDR2 YFSETQ. The CDR3 totals 13 residues. Between the trimmed V and J ends, which lost 4 bases and 1 base, there was a span of 8 bases. The CDR3 sequence is CASSGGIQETQYF. For the CDR3, the DNA is TGCGCCAGCAGCGGGGGGATCCAAGAGACCCAGTACTTC.

This clone was recorded only once. The J gene is TRBJ1-4, the V gene TRBV7-9; D remains ambiguous. CDR3 size: 13 residues. The germline V and J ends were trimmed by 8 bases and 4 bases, with 11 bases remaining between them. The germline V gene has CDR1 SEHNR and CDR2 FQNEAQ (reference sequence). The CDR3 is CASQEELNEKLFF. DNA for the CDR3: TGTGCCAGCCAGGAGGAGCTTAATGAAAAACTGTTTTTT. Full variable domain (outside the CDR3, taken from reference TRBV7-9 and TRBJ1-4): DTGVSQNPRHKITKRGQNVTFRCDPISEHNRLYWYRQTLGQGPEFLTYFQNEAQLEKSRLLSDRFSAERPKGSFSTLEIQRTEQGDSAMYLCASQEELNEKLFFGSGTQLSVL.

The J gene is TRBJ2-7, the V gene TRBV6-5; TRBD1 aligns across 8 bases. J was trimmed by 4 bases and V by 2 bases; bases with no gene match: 4. Germline V gene data show CDR1 as MNHEY and CDR2 as SVGAGI. The CDR3 extends over 14 amino acids. The CDR3 region has the DNA TGTGCCAGCAGTTACGGGGACAGGAGGTACGAGCAGTACTTC. Its protein is CASSYGDRRYEQYF.

The chain joins TRBV4-2 to TRBJ1-1; 8 bases agree with TRBD1. Losses at the gene ends were 1 base for V and 5 bases for J; bases not matched to a gene: 15. The length of the CDR3 is 18 residues. CDR1 and CDR2 (germline): LGHNA, YNFKEQ. The CDR3 loop reads CASSQGRFRTGRRTEAFF. The DNA of the CDR3 is TGTGCCAGCAGCCAAGGAAGATTCAGGACAGGGCGGAGAACTGAAGCTTTCTTT.